This T cell receptor beta chain is from a study of cytomegalovirus exposure and HLA in healthy donors. This clone appeared a few times. Its specificity is not known. The PCR was carried out with 60 Vbeta primers and 13 Jbeta primers. Generated by immunoSEQ multiplex PCR, the TCRdb table keeps only in-frame clones and is missing some. The sample has tens of thousands of clones, about 70% seen once. Study-level points and caveats: In a later analysis, DRB1 alleles had the most associated TCRs; HLA-C alleles the fewest. A later analysis reported that several of the most significant clusters appeared to be linked to common viral pathogens, among them Epstein-Barr virus. Most CMV-associated TCR beta chains were later found to appear HLA-restricted. Earlier findings revealed that most TCR beta V segments proved productive either about 90% or about 30% of the time.

The CDR3 spans 15 residues. Looked up from germline, CDR1 is LNHDA and CDR2 is SQIVND (reference sequence). With 3 bases removed from V and 0 bases from J, the gap between germline ends came to 9 bases. The chain employs TRBV19 and TRBJ1-3; D call uncertain. The source material was PBMCs. The TCR comes from a man in his forties in good health and CMV-seropositive. The CDR3 spells CASSILVGSGNTIYF. The DNA of the CDR3 is TGTGCCAGTAGTATTCTAGTGGGCTCTGGAAACACCATATATTTT. Together with reference TRBV19 and TRBJ1-3, the CDR3 gives the full variable domain: DGGITQSPKYLFRKEGQNVTLSCEQNLNHDAMYWYRQDPGQGLRLIYYSQIVNDFQKGDIAEGYSVSREKKESFPLTVTSAQKNPTAFYLCASSILVGSGNTIYFGEGSWLTVV.